What follows are 3 T cell receptor beta chains derived from one specimen sequenced in a study of blood T cell repertoires in COVID-19. Using immunoSEQ multiplex PCR, the repertoire was profiled, and TCRdb retains in-frame clones only, with some absent. This table has 300,000 or so clones, approximately 86% appearing once. The sample was peripheral blood. The receptors come from a man aged 70-80 years with acute or convalescent COVID-19.

V is TRBV4-3 and J is TRBJ2-3; 8 bases match TRBD2. CDR1 is LGHNA, CDR2 YSLEER, per germline. The CDR3 is 17 amino acids. Trimming at V came to 1 base and at J to 4 bases, leaving 10 bases not matched to a gene. CDR3 sequence (DNA): TGCGCCAGCAGCCAAGGATTCGGTGAGCGGGAGTCAGATACGCAGTATTTT. Protein: CASSQGFGERESDTQYF.

The genes are TRBV11-2 and TRBJ2-5; TRBD2 matches at 9 bases. The V segment lost 5 bases and the J segment 2 bases; nucleotides outside the gene matches: 3. CDR3 length: 14 residues. Germline CDR1 SGHAT, CDR2 FQNNGV. CDR3 in DNA: TGTGCCAGCAGCGCTAGCGGGATACAAGAGACCCAGTACTTC. Amino acids: CASSASGIQETQYF.

The gene calls are TRBV24-1 and TRBJ2-3, with no clear D. Trimming took 3 bases from V and 2 from J, leaving 11 bases between them. Germline values: CDR1 KGHDR, CDR2 SFDVKD. The CDR3 has 15 amino acids. The CDR3 loop reads CATSDTQVHTDTQYF. The CDR3, as DNA: TGTGCCACCAGTGATACCCAGGTTCACACAGATACGCAGTATTTT.